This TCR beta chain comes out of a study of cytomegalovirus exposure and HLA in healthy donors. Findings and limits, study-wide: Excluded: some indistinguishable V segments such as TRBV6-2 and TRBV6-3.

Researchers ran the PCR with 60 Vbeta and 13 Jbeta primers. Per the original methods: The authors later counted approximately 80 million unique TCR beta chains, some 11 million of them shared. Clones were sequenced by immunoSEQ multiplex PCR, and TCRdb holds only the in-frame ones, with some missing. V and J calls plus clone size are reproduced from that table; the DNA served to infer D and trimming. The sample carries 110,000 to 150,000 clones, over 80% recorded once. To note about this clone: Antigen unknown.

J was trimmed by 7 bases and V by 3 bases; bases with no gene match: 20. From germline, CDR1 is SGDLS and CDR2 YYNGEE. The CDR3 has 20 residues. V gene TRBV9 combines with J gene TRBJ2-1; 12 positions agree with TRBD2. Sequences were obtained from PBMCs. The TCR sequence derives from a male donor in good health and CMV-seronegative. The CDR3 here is CASSAPRDNLAGGPSNEQFF. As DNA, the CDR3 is TGTGCCAGCAGCGCCCCCAGGGATAACCTAGCGGGAGGGCCGAGTAATGAGCAGTTCTTC.